This note documents a single T cell receptor (beta chain) sequence. This sample stems from a study of T cell changes during pregnancy in multiple sclerosis. Repertoires were generated with immunoSEQ multiplex PCR, while TCRdb's copy carries only in-frame clones and drops some. The sample has around 34,000 clones, 75% to 95% seen once; the top ten hold around 10%. CDR3 size: 11 residues. Germline CDR1 is MGHDK and CDR2 is SYGVNS. V was trimmed by 5 bases and J by 5 bases, leaving 6 bases between them. Specimen: CD8+ T cells from peripheral blood mononuclear cells, collected before pregnancy. The sequence derives from a female donor with multiple sclerosis, enrolled in a pregnancy study. The chain couples TRBV25-1 to TRBJ1-2; D remains unclear. The CDR3: CASSLLYGYTF. The CDR3 DNA follows: TGTGCCAGCAGTTTACTATATGGCTACACCTTC.